A selection of T cell receptor beta chains follows, all from one sample in a study of blood T cell repertoires in COVID-19. Produced via immunoSEQ multiplex PCR; TCRdb's table is partial and in-frame only. The table lists around 160,000 clones, approximately 85% of them singletons. The sequenced sample consisted of peripheral blood. The receptors here all came from a woman between 55 and 75 years old with COVID-19, enrolled during active disease. Each CDR3 is given with its conserved first and last residue. A D gene is named only where the DNA matches it firmly. Only part of the rows carry a size: once, few, many, or a class if the clone is expanded.

d_call clone_size j_call v_call cdr3_nt cdr3_aa
- - TRBJ2-7 TRBV4-1 TGCGCCAGCAGCCAAGATCAGGGAGGATACGAGCAGTACTTC CASSQDQGGYEQYF
- - TRBJ1-1 TRBV6-5 TGTGCCAGCAGAGACTTCGAAGAGTTCGCTGAAGCTTTCTTT CASRDFEEFAEAFF
TRBD2 - TRBJ2-6 TRBV19 TGTGCCAGTAGTACAGAGACTAGCGTCTACTCTGGGGCCAACGTCCTGACTTTC CASSTETSVYSGANVLTF
- - TRBJ2-3 TRBV5-1 TGCGCCAGCAGCTTAATAAGTCTAGCTACAGATACGCAGTATTTT CASSLISLATDTQYF
TRBD1 - TRBJ1-5 TRBV10-3 TGTGCCATCAGGGACAGGGAGGGTCAGCCCCAGCATTTT CAIRDREGQPQHF
- - TRBJ2-3 TRBV13 TGTGCCAGCAGCCCGGCAGGGCAGTACGAGACGCAGTATTTT CASSPAGQYETQYF
- - TRBJ1-2 TRBV4-1 TGCGCCAGCAGCCAAGAAGCAGGGGTAGAGGTCTCATATGGCTACACCTTC CASSQEAGVEVSYGYTF
- - TRBJ2-3 TRBV7-3 TGTGCCAGCGGGGGGGCCGGAACAGATACGCAGTATTTT CASGGAGTDTQYF
TRBD1 - TRBJ1-1 TRBV9 TGTGCCAGCAGCGGCACAGGGGACGCTGAAGCTTTCTTT CASSGTGDAEAFF
TRBD2 few TRBJ2-7 TRBV11-2 TGTGCCAGCAGCAGGACTAGCGGGGCCTACGAGCAGTACTTC CASSRTSGAYEQYF
TRBD2 - TRBJ2-2 TRBV4-2 TGTGCCAGCAGAAAAGCGGGGCCGAACACCGGGGAGCTGTTTTTT CASRKAGPNTGELFF
- - TRBJ2-2 TRBV27 TGTGCCAGTCGGTCGACCGGGGAGCTGTTTTTT CASRSTGELFF
- - TRBJ1-5 TRBV18 TGTGCCAGCTCACCGGAGCAGGGCCAAAAGCCCCAGCATTTT CASSPEQGQKPQHF
TRBD1 - TRBJ2-7 TRBV5-1 TGCGCCAGCAGCATGGGGACAGGAAACTACGAGCAGTACTTC CASSMGTGNYEQYF
- few TRBJ1-4 TRBV7-8 TGTGCCAGCAGCTTAGTGACGGGAGGGGCGGAAAAACTGTTTTTT CASSLVTGGAEKLFF
- - TRBJ1-6 TRBV2 TGTGCCAGCGAGAGTGGTAGGGGTTTTTCACCCCTCCACTTT CASESGRGFSPLHF
- - TRBJ2-3 TRBV15 TGTGCCACCAGCTACGACGGGAGATTCAAGTATTTT CATSYDGRFKYF
- - TRBJ2-3 TRBV10-3 TGTGCCATCAGTGAAGCGGGCCCCAGCACAGATACGCAGTATTTT CAISEAGPSTDTQYF
TRBD1 - TRBJ1-2 TRBV7-9 TGTGCCAGCAGCTTAGGGGACAGGGGAAACTATGGCTACACCTTC CASSLGDRGNYGYTF
- - TRBJ2-2 TRBV9 TGTGCCAGCAGCGCGACTAATACCGGGGAGCTGTTTTTT CASSATNTGELFF
- - TRBJ2-1 TRBV9 TGTGCCAGCAGCGTCCTGGGCCAGGGTTTCGGTGAGCAGTTCTTC CASSVLGQGFGEQFF
- - TRBJ1-1 TRBV9 TGTGCCAGCGCTCGGGGGACTGAAGCTTTCTTT CASARGTEAFF
TRBD1 - TRBJ2-7 TRBV5-6 TGTGCCAGCAGCCCAAGAGGGGACAGGGGCTACGAGCAGTACTTC CASSPRGDRGYEQYF
TRBD2 - TRBJ2-7 TRBV7-3 TGTGCCAGCAGCTTAACGGGGGGGTCCTCCTACGAGCAGTACTTC CASSLTGGSSYEQYF
- - TRBJ2-2 TRBV7-3 TGTGCCAGCAGCTCGAAGGACAGCTACTCGAACACCGGGGAGCTGTTTTTT CASSSKDSYSNTGELFF
TRBD1 - TRBJ2-2 TRBV5-1 TGCGCCAGCAGCGTGACAGGGAGTCCCGGGGAGCTGTTTTTT CASSVTGSPGELFF
- - TRBJ1-2 TRBV7-9 TGTGCCAGCAGCTTGGACATCAGGACCCTATCTGGCTACACCTTC CASSLDIRTLSGYTF
- - TRBJ1-3 TRBV15 TGTGCCACCAGCAGAGAATCCGGGGCTGGAAACACCATATATTTT CATSRESGAGNTIYF
- - TRBJ1-6 TRBV12-3/TRBV12-4 TGCTGCGGGGTTCCTCATAATTCACCCCTCCACTTT CCGVPHNSPLHF
- - TRBJ2-2 TRBV9 TGTGCCAGCAGCTTCACAATGTTCACCGGGGAGCTGTTTTTT CASSFTMFTGELFF
TRBD1 - TRBJ1-3 TRBV6-6 TGTGCCAGCAGTTATAGGACAGGGAACTCTGGAAACACCATATATTTT CASSYRTGNSGNTIYF
TRBD1 few TRBJ1-3 TRBV6-4 TGTGCCAGTCCCGGAAGGGGGCAAAACACCATATATTTT CASPGRGQNTIYF
TRBD1 - TRBJ1-6 TRBV27 TGTGCCAGCAGACCTCAGGGGGAAGGATATTCACCCCTCCACTTT CASRPQGEGYSPLHF
TRBD2 - TRBJ2-2 TRBV9 TGTGCCAGCAGCGTAGCTGTAGGACTAGTTGGGACCGGGGAGCTGTTTTTT CASSVAVGLVGTGELFF
TRBD2 - TRBJ2-7 TRBV9 TGTGCCAGCAGCGTAGCTTTGGGGGGGACCTACGAGCAGTACTTC CASSVALGGTYEQYF
- - TRBJ1-1 TRBV14 TGTGCCAGCAGCCATACGGGGGGGAACACTGAAGCTTTCTTT CASSHTGGNTEAFF
- - TRBJ1-4 TRBV19 TGTGCCAGTCGCCAAGGAAGGGGCCACAATGAAAAACTGTTTTTT CASRQGRGHNEKLFF
- - TRBJ1-5 TRBV19 TGTGCCAGTAGTATTCGGCGGCAGGGATACTTTGATAGCAATCAGCCCCAGCATTTT CASSIRRQGYFDSNQPQHF
TRBD2 - TRBJ2-5 TRBV28 TGTGCCAGCAGTTCACCGGGACTAGGTGAGGAGACCCAGTACTTC CASSSPGLGEETQYF
- - TRBJ1-5 TRBV7-2 TGTGCCAGCAGTAGTCGAGGTGGCAATCAGCCCCAGCATTTT CASSSRGGNQPQHF
- - TRBJ2-3 TRBV21-1 TGTGCCAGCAGCGCCCCGACAGGGGGGTTCTCCACAGATACGCAGTATTTT CASSAPTGGFSTDTQYF
- - TRBJ1-2 TRBV27 TGTGCCAGCAGCGAGGGAGACTATGGCTACACCTTC CASSEGDYGYTF
- - TRBJ2-1 TRBV5-1 TGCGCCAGCAGCCTGGCCAGGGGGGAAACCTACAATGAGCAGTTCTTC CASSLARGETYNEQFF
TRBD1 - TRBJ1-1 TRBV5-1 TGCGCCAGCAGCTTGTTCTGGACAGGGACGGTGAACACTGAAGCTTTCTTT CASSLFWTGTVNTEAFF
TRBD1 - TRBJ1-2 TRBV5-4 TGTGCCAGCAGCTACGGACAGGGTTTAACTAACTATGGCTACACCTTC CASSYGQGLTNYGYTF
TRBD1 - TRBJ2-6 TRBV2 TGTGCCAGCAGTGAAGATCCGGCGACAGGGTTAACTGGGGCCAACGTCCTGACTTTC CASSEDPATGLTGANVLTF
TRBD2 - TRBJ2-3 TRBV9 TGTGCCAGCGGGTTAGCGGGGGGGCAGTATTTT CASGLAGGQYF
TRBD1 - TRBJ2-1 TRBV24-1 TGTGCCACCAGTCCCCGGGACAGGGGGCCCCTCAATGAGCAGTTCTTC CATSPRDRGPLNEQFF
- few TRBJ2-1 TRBV11-2 TGTGCCAGCAGTAACGAACGGTCCCCGCAGTTCTTC CASSNERSPQFF
- - TRBJ2-7 TRBV25-1 TGTGCCAGCAGTGACCTCAGCTCCTACGAGCAGTACTTC CASSDLSSYEQYF
TRBD2 many TRBJ2-3 TRBV19 TGTGCCAGTAGTATAGCGGGGGGGCAAGATACGCAGTATTTT CASSIAGGQDTQYF